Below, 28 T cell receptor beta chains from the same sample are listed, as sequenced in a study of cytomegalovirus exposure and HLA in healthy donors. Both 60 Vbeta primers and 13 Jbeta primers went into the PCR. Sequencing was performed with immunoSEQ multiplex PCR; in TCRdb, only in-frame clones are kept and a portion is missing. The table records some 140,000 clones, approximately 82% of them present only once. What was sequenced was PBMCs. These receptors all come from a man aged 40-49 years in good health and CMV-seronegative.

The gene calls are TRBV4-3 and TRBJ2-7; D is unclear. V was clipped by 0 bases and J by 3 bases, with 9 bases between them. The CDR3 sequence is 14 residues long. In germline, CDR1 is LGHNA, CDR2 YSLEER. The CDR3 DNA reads TGCGCCAGCAGCCAAGACAGGCCAGACTACGAGCAGTACTTC. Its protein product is CASSQDRPDYEQYF.

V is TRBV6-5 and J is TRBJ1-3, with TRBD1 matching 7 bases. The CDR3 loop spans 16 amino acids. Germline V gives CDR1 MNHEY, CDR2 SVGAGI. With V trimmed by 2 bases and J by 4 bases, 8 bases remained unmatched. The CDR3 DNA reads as TGTGCCAGCAGTTACAAGAGGGACAGTCCCGGAAACACCATATATTTT. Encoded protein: CASSYKRDSPGNTIYF.

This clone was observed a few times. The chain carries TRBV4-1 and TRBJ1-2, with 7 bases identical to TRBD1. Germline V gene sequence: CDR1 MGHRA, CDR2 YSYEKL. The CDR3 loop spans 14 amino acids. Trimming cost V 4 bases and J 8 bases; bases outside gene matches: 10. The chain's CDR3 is CASSPYPTGEGYTF. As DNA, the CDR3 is TGCGCCAGCAGCCCATACCCTACAGGGGAGGGCTACACCTTC.

The CDR3 loop is CASSPVASGGNTGELFF. The CDR3 DNA sequence: TGTGCCAGCTCACCCGTGGCTAGCGGGGGCAACACCGGGGAGCTGTTTTTT. The chain couples TRBV18 to TRBJ2-2; 10 bases align to TRBD2. Germline values: CDR1 KGHSH, CDR2 LQKENI. CDR3 length: 17 amino acids. With V trimmed by 3 bases and J by 2 bases, 6 bases remained unmatched.

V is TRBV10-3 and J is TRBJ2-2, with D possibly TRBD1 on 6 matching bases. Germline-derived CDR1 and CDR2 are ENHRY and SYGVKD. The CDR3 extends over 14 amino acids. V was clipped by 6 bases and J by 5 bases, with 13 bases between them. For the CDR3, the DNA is TGTGCCATCAGCGGACAGACGGGGACCGGGGAGCTGTTTTTT. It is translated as CAISGQTGTGELFF.

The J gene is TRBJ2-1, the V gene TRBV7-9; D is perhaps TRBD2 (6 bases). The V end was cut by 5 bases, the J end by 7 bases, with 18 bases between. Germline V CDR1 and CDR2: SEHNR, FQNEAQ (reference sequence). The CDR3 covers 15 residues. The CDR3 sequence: CASSPPGMEGNEQFF. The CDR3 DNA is TGTGCCAGCAGCCCCCCAGGGATGGAGGGGAATGAGCAGTTCTTC.

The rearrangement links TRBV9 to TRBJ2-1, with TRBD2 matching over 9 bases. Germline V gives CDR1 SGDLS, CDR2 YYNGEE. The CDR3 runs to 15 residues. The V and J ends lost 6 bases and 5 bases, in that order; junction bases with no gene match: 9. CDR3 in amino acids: CASTPAGGSHNEQFF. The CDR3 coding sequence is TGTGCCAGCACCCCGGCGGGAGGGAGCCACAATGAGCAGTTCTTC.

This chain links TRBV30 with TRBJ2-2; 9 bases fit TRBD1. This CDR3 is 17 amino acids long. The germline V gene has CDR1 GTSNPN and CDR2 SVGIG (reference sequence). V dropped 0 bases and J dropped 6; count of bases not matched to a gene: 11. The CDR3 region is CAWSVPGGTGTAGELFF. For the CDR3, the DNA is TGTGCCTGGAGTGTACCAGGCGGGACAGGGACGGCCGGGGAGCTGTTTTTT.

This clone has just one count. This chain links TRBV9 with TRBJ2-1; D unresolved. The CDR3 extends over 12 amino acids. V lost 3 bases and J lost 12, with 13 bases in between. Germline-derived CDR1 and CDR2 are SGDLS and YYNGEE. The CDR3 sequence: CASSGSPPGQFF. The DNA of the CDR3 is TGTGCCAGCAGCGGAAGCCCGCCCGGGCAGTTCTTC.

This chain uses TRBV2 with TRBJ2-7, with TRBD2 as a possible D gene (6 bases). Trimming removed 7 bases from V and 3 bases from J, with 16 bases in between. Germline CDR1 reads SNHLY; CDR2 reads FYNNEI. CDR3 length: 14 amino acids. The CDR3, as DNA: TGTGCCAGCAATAGGGACTCACCCTTCTACGAGCAGTACTTC. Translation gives CASNRDSPFYEQYF.

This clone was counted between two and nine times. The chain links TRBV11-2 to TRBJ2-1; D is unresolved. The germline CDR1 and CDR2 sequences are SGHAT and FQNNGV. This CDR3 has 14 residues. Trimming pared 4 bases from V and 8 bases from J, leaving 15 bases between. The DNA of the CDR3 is TGTGCCAGCAGCTCCCGGTCCCTTGCCCATGAGCAGTTCTTC. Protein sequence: CASSSRSLAHEQFF.

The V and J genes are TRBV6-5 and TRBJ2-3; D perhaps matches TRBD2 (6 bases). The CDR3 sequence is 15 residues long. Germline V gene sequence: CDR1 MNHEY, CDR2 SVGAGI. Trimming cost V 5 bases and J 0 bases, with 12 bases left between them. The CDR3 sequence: CASSPLAESTDTQYF. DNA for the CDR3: TGTGCCAGCAGTCCCTTAGCGGAGAGCACAGATACGCAGTATTTT.

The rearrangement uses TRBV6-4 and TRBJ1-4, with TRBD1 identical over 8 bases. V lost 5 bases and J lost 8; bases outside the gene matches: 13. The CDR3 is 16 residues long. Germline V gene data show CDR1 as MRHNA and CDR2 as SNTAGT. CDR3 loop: CASSSHPRTGSEKLFF. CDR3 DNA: TGTGCCAGCAGTTCCCACCCACGGACAGGGAGCGAAAAACTGTTTTTT.

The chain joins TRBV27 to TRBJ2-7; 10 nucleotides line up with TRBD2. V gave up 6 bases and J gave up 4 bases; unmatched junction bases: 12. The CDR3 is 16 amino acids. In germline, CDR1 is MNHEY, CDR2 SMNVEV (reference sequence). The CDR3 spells CASSPAPGAGGYEQYF. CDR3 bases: TGTGCCAGCAGCCCCGCCCCCGGAGCGGGAGGGTACGAGCAGTACTTC.

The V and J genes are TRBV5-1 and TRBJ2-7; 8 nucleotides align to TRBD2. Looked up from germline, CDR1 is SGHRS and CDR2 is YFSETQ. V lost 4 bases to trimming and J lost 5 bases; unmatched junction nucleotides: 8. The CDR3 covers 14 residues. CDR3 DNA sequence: TGCGCCAGCAGCCGGTCCGGGGGGGAGGACGAGCAGTACTTC. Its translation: CASSRSGGEDEQYF.

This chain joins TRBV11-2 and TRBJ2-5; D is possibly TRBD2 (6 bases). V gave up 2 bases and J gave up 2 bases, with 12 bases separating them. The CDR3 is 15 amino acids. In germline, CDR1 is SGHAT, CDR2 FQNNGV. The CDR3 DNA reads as TGTGCCAGCAGCTTACGGGGGACCGATCAAGAGACCCAGTACTTC. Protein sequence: CASSLRGTDQETQYF.

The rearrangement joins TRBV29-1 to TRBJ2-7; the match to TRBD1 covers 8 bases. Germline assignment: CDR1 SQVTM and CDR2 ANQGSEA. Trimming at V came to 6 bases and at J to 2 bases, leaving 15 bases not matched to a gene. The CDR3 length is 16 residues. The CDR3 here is CSVTKIGTGGPYEQYF. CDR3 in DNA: TGCAGCGTCACCAAAATAGGGACAGGCGGACCCTACGAGCAGTACTTC.

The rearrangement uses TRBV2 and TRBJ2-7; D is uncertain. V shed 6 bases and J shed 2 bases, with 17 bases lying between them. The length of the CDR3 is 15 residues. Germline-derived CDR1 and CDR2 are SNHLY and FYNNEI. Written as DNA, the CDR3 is TGTGCCAGCAGCCGTTTTAAGAGTGAGACCTACGAGCAGTACTTC. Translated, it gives CASSRFKSETYEQYF.

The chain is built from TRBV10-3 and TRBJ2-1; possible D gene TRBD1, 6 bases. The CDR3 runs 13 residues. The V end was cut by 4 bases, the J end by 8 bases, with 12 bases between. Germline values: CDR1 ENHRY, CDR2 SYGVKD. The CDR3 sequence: CAISGDTLHEQFF. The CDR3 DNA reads TGTGCCATCAGTGGGGACACCCTCCATGAGCAGTTCTTC.

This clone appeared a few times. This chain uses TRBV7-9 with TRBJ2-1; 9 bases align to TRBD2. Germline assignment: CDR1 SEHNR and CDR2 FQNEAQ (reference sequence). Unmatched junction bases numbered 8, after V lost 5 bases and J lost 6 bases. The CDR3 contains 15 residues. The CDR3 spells CASSLPNSGSNEQFF. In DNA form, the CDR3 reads TGTGCCAGCAGCCTACCCAATAGCGGGAGCAATGAGCAGTTCTTC.

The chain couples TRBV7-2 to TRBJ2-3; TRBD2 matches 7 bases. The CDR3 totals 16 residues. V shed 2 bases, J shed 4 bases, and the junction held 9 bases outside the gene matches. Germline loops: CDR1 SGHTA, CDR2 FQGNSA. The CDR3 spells CASSLLGAGVADTQYF. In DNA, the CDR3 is TGTGCCAGCAGCTTATTAGGGGCGGGAGTAGCAGATACGCAGTATTTT.

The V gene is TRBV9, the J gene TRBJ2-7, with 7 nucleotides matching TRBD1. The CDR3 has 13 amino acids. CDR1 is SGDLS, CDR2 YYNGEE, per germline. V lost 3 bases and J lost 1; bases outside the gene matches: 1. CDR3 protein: CASSAGQSYEQYF. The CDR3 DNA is TGTGCCAGCAGCGCGGGACAGTCCTACGAGCAGTACTTC.

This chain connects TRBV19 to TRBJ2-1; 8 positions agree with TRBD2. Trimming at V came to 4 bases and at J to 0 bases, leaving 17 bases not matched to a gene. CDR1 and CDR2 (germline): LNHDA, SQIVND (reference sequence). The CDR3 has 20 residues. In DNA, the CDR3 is TGTGCCAGTAGTACCCCGGGGTATGGGCTAGCGGGTAACTCCTACAATGAGCAGTTCTTC. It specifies CASSTPGYGLAGNSYNEQFF.

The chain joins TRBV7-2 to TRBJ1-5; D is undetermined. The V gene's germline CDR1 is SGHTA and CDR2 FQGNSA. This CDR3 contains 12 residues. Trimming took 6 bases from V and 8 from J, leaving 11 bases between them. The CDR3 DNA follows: TGTGCCAGCAGTTTCTCCGGGGAGCCCCAGCATTTT. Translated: CASSFSGEPQHF.

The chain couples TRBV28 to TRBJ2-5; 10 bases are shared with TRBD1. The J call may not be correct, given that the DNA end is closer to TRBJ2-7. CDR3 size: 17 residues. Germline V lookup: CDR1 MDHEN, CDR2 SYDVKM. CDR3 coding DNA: TGTGCCAGCAGACCCACGAGGACAGGGGGACCCGTCTACGAGCAGTACTTC. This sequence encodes CASRPTRTGGPVYEQYF.

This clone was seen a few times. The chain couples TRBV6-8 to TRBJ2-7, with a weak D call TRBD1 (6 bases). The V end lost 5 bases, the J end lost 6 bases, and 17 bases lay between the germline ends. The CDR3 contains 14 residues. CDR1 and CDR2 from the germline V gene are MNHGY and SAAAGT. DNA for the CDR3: TGTGCCAGCAGTAATGACAGGTGGGCCGCCGAGCAGTACTTC. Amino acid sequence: CASSNDRWAAEQYF.

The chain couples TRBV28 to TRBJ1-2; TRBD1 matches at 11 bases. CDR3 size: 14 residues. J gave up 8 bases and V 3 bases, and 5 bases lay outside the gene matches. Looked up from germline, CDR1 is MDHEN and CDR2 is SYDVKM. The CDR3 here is CASSFPGTGGGYTF. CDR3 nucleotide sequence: TGTGCCAGCAGTTTCCCCGGGACAGGGGGGGGCTACACCTTC.

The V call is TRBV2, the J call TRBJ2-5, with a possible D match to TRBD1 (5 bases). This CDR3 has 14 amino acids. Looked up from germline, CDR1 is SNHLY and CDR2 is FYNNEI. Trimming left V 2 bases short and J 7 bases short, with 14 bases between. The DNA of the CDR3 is TGTGCCAGCAGTGAAAGCCCAGGGCGGAGGACCCAGTACTTC. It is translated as CASSESPGRRTQYF.